These T cell receptor beta chains were read from a single sample in a study of T cells in Graves' hyperthyroidism and ophthalmopathy. A single record per CDR3 protein comes from TCRdb applying MiXCR to the multiplex PCR reads. Among some 500,000 distinct CDR3 sequences listed, around an eighth were seen once. Sequenced input: blood. Source of these receptors: a woman in her late teens or twenties with Graves' hyperthyroidism. The CDR3 runs from the conserved cysteine through the conserved F or W. Fields, in order: V gene, J gene, D gene, clone size, CDR3 DNA, CDR3 protein. D genes are given only for firm matches. Only part of the rows carry a size: once, few, many, or a class if the clone is expanded.

>TRBV20-1|TRBJ2-7|NA|NA
TGCAGTGCTAGAGGGGACCTGGGCTACGAGCAGTGCTTC
CSARGDLGYEQCF
>TRBV12-5|TRBJ2-2|NA|many
TGTGCTAGTGGTGACAGGTTGCGCACCGGGGAGCTGTTTTTT
CASGDRLRTGELFF
>TRBV20-1|TRBJ1-1|NA|NA
TGCAGTGCTAGTAGGACGATTGAAGCTTTCTTT
CSASRTIEAFF
>TRBV12-5|TRBJ2-2|TRBD1|NA
TGTGCTAGTGGTCACGGGACAGGTAGTGCCGGGGAGCTGTTTTTT
CASGHGTGSAGELFF
>TRBV30|TRBJ1-2|NA|many
TGTGCCTGGAATGCAGGGAACTATGGCTACACCTTC
CAWNAGNYGYTF
>TRBV5-4|TRBJ1-2|NA|few
TGTGCCAGCAACCCGGCCCCAGGGGACTATGGCTACACCTTC
CASNPAPGDYGYTF
>TRBV5-1|TRBJ2-1|NA|few
TGCGCCAGCAGCTTGGAGACGGGAGTGAATACCAATGAGCAGTTCTTC
CASSLETGVNTNEQFF
>TRBV2|TRBJ2-1|NA|many
TGTGCCAGCAGTCCGGACTTCAATGAGCAGTTCTTC
CASSPDFNEQFF
>TRBV7-8|TRBJ2-3|TRBD2|few
TGTGCCAGCAGCGCCTCTGGCGGGAGCGCCCAGGGTACGCAGTATTTT
CASSASGGSAQGTQYF
>TRBV4-1|TRBJ2-1|TRBD2|NA
TGCGCCAGCACCCTCAGGGGGGCTAGCGGGAGGGCCCATGGTGAGCAGTTCTTC
CASTLRGASGRAHGEQFF
>TRBV27|TRBJ1-1|NA|many
TGTGCCAGCAGTTTATCGGGCGGAAGTCACACTGAAGCTTTCTTT
CASSLSGGSHTEAFF
>TRBV7-2|TRBJ2-4|NA|NA
TGTGCCAGCAGCCAACCCGCCCCCGGGTTTGTAGCCAAAAACATTCAGTACTTC
CASSQPAPGFVAKNIQYF
>TRBV7-3|TRBJ1-1|NA|few
TGTGCCAGCAGCTTAGGCGGGAAGGGCACTGAAGCTTTCTTT
CASSLGGKGTEAFF
>TRBV25-1|TRBJ1-1|NA|few
TGTGCCAGCAGTCCCCACAGGGCGAGGATGAACACTGAAGCTTTCTTT
CASSPHRARMNTEAFF
>TRBV5-1|TRBJ1-1|TRBD1|many
TGCGCCAGCAGCTGGGGACAGGGAAGCACTGAAGCTTTCTTT
CASSWGQGSTEAFF
>TRBV27|TRBJ2-1|TRBD2|many
TGTGCCAGCAGGACTAGCGGAGGTTACAATGAGCAGTTCTTC
CASRTSGGYNEQFF
>TRBV19|TRBJ1-5|NA|many
TGTGCCAGTAGCCGACAGCCGCTTAGCAATCAGCCCCAGCATTTT
CASSRQPLSNQPQHF
>TRBV6-5|TRBJ1-4|NA|NA
TGTGCCAGCAGTTTACGACAGGCAACTAATGAAAAACTGTTTTTT
CASSLRQATNEKLFF